The 24 T cell receptor beta chains given below trace back to one sample, sequenced in a study of blood T cells in healthy people across ages. Alongside a J-beta primer mix, a sample-barcoded 5' primer served in a second PCR lasting roughly 7 to 12 cycles. One entry per CDR3 protein results from TCRdb running MiXCR on the 5' RACE reads. In the table there are some 1,500,000 distinct CDR3 sequences, approximately 43% of which are singletons. Sequencing was carried out using blood. The receptors stem from a woman between 18 and 30 years old in good health.

This clonotype was picked up a small number of times. The gene calls are TRBV3-1 and TRBJ2-7; 8 nucleotides line up with TRBD1. This CDR3 spans 15 amino acids. CDR1 is LGHDT, CDR2 YNNKEL, per germline (reference sequence). Trimming removed 2 bases from V and 4 bases from J; junction bases left unmatched: 7. In DNA, the CDR3 is TGTGCCAGCAGCCAACCACGGACAGGGCGGTACGAGCAGTACTTC. This translates into CASSQPRTGRYEQYF.

This chain links TRBV27 with TRBJ2-1; possible D gene TRBD2, 7 bases. The J call may be mistaken, given a closer DNA end match to TRBJ2-7. Germline V gene data show CDR1 as MNHEY and CDR2 as SMNVEV (reference sequence). The CDR3 totals 16 residues. The CDR3 protein is CASSFLPGGLYNEQYF. CDR3 in DNA: TGTGCCAGCAGTTTTCTGCCGGGGGGCCTCTACAATGAGCAGTACTTC.

This clonotype was counted at least ten times. The V and J genes are TRBV6-1 and TRBJ2-3; 9 bases fit TRBD2. Germline CDR1 MNHNS, CDR2 SASEGT. V lost 7 bases, J lost 7 bases, and 9 bases stayed unmatched. This CDR3 comprises 14 residues. The CDR3 region has the DNA TGTGCCAGCAACCTTAGCGGGGGAGCAAATACGCAGTATTTT. This encodes CASNLSGGANTQYF.

This clonotype is a singleton in its sample. The junction does not match germline at one end; this may be a read error. This chain uses TRBV27 with TRBJ2-3; D not resolved. This CDR3 comprises 13 residues. Looked up from germline, CDR1 is MNHEY and CDR2 is SMNVEV (reference sequence). This CDR3 reads CTSSSHDTDTQYF. The CDR3 coding sequence is TGTACCAGCAGTTCTCACGATACAGATACGCAGTATTTT.

The chain combines TRBV7-2 with TRBJ1-5; D call uncertain. Germline V gene lookup returns CDR1 SGHTA and CDR2 FQGNSA. V lost 3 bases and J 0 bases, leaving 6 bases between the germline ends. The CDR3 loop spans 14 amino acids. The CDR3 protein is CASSFRLSNQPQHF. The CDR3 bases are TGTGCCAGCAGCTTCAGGCTTAGCAATCAGCCCCAGCATTTT.

V usage is TRBV20-1 and J usage is TRBJ2-7, with D hard to call. CDR1 and CDR2 (germline): DFQATT, SNEGSKA (reference sequence). The CDR3 spans 13 residues. The germline V and J ends were trimmed by 5 bases and 1 base, with 12 bases remaining between them. CDR3 sequence reads: CSAPVVASYEQYF. As DNA, the CDR3 is TGCAGTGCTCCGGTGGTCGCTTCCTACGAGCAGTACTTC.

This clonotype has just a few counts. The gene calls are TRBV27 and TRBJ1-1; D perhaps matches TRBD1 (5 bases). V lost 2 bases and J lost 8, with 12 bases in between. CDR1 MNHEY and CDR2 SMNVEV come from the germline V gene (reference sequence). The CDR3 consists of 13 residues. CDR3 protein: CASSLSGWGEAFF. The CDR3 bases are TGTGCCAGCAGTTTAAGTGGATGGGGGGAAGCTTTCTTT.

This clonotype was seen just once. The junction departs from the called germline gene at one end, perhaps through a read error. The rearrangement links TRBV10-3 to TRBJ1-1; 8 bases are shared with TRBD1. CDR3 length equals 16 residues. Germline assignment: CDR1 ENHRY and CDR2 SYGVKD. CDR3 sequence reads: CATYSRDRLTNTEAFF. The CDR3 DNA reads TGTGCCACGTATTCCCGGGACAGGTTGACCAACACTGAGGCTTTCTTT.

This clonotype was counted between two and nine times. The chain combines TRBV5-1 with TRBJ2-5; possible D gene TRBD1, 6 bases. The CDR3 runs 15 residues. V shed 0 bases and J shed 3 bases, with 12 bases lying between them. Germline V gives CDR1 SGHRS, CDR2 YFSETQ. CDR3: CASSLETAGEETQYF. CDR3 bases: TGCGCCAGCAGCTTGGAAACGGCAGGGGAAGAGACCCAGTACTTC. The full variable domain, its missing parts supplied by reference TRBV5-1 and TRBJ2-5, is KAGVTQTPRYLIKTRGQQVTLSCSPISGHRSVSWYQQTPGQGLQFLFEYFSETQRNKGNFPGRFSGRQFSNSRSEMNVSTLELGDSALYLCASSLETAGEETQYFGPGTRLLVL.

This sequence joins TRBV5-1 and TRBJ2-5; D possibly corresponds to TRBD2 (6 bases). From germline, CDR1 is SGHRS and CDR2 YFSETQ. Trimming left V 0 bases short and J 5 bases short, with 17 bases between. This CDR3 region has 16 residues. The DNA of the CDR3 is TGCGCCAGCAGCTTGGGGTCTGCGGGGACCGGGGAGACCCAGTACTTC. This codes for CASSLGSAGTGETQYF. Supplemented by reference TRBV5-1 and TRBJ2-5, the full variable domain reads KAGVTQTPRYLIKTRGQQVTLSCSPISGHRSVSWYQQTPGQGLQFLFEYFSETQRNKGNFPGRFSGRQFSNSRSEMNVSTLELGDSALYLCASSLGSAGTGETQYFGPGTRLLVL.

The chain joins TRBV27 to TRBJ1-4; unclear D gene. V was pared by 5 bases and J by 4 bases, with 17 bases between. CDR3 size: 16 residues. The germline V gene encodes CDR1 MNHEY and CDR2 SMNVEV (reference sequence). The CDR3 spells CASSRFKDGDNEKLFF. CDR3 DNA: TGTGCCAGCAGTCGATTCAAGGACGGCGATAATGAAAAACTGTTTTTT.

The chain couples TRBV5-1 to TRBJ2-7; 8 positions agree with TRBD1. Looked up from germline, CDR1 is SGHRS and CDR2 is YFSETQ. This CDR3 comprises 13 residues. With 5 bases clipped from V and 6 bases from J, the junction kept 7 bases outside the gene matches. The CDR3 region has the DNA TGCGCCAGCAGTCAAGGGACAGGCCTCGAGCAGTACTTC. Amino acid sequence: CASSQGTGLEQYF.

The chain combines TRBV6-1 with TRBJ1-2; no reliable D call. The ends were cut back, 2 bases at V and 7 bases at J, with 11 bases in the middle. CDR1 and CDR2 from the germline V gene are MNHNS and SASEGT. The CDR3 is 13 residues long. The CDR3 reads CASSELGNFGYTF. CDR3 nucleotide sequence: TGTGCCAGCAGTGAATTGGGGAATTTTGGCTACACCTTC.

The chain's CDR3 is CASQGASGKNEQYF. CDR3 sequence (DNA): TGTGCCAGCCAGGGGGCTAGCGGGAAAAACGAGCAGTACTTC. V and J are TRBV25-1 and TRBJ2-4; D is perhaps TRBD2 (9 bases). The J call is doubtful: the DNA matches TRBJ2-7 better. The CDR3 totals 14 residues. The germline CDR1 and CDR2 sequences are MGHDK and SYGVNS.

The chain couples TRBV6-5 to TRBJ2-3; the D gene is possibly TRBD2 (7 bases). Trimming removed 0 bases at V and 6 bases at J, with 13 bases between. Germline CDR1 and CDR2: MNHEY and SVGAGI. The CDR3 extends over 15 amino acids. CDR3 in DNA: TGTGCCAGCAGTTACTCGGGAGGGGGTGGGGATACGCAGTATTTT. Translating gives CASSYSGGGGDTQYF.

This clonotype occurred a few times. CDR3 DNA sequence: TGTGCCAGCAGTTCAGGTTGGACGGGGGGAGAGACCCAGTACTTC. Its translation is CASSSGWTGGETQYF. The chain joins TRBV6-5 to TRBJ2-5; 7 nucleotides agree with TRBD2. CDR1 is MNHEY, CDR2 SVGAGI, per germline. The V and J ends lost 4 bases and 4 bases, in that order; junction bases with no gene match: 9. This CDR3 comprises 15 residues.

V is TRBV3-1 and J is TRBJ2-7; D perhaps matches TRBD2 (5 bases). The CDR3 extends over 18 amino acids. V was pared by 1 base and J by 2 bases, with 21 bases between. The germline V gene has CDR1 LGHDT and CDR2 YNNKEL (reference sequence). In DNA, the CDR3 is TGTGCCAGCAGCCAAGTCTATCCTTCCCGGGATATTCCCTACGAGCAGTACTTC. Its translation: CASSQVYPSRDIPYEQYF.

The chain joins TRBV7-9 to TRBJ2-1; D might be TRBD1 (6 bases). The length of the CDR3 is 14 residues. V was clipped by 4 bases and J by 7 bases, with 14 bases between them. Germline V gives CDR1 SEHNR, CDR2 FQNEAQ (reference sequence). The CDR3 sequence is CASSSDRHWNEQFF. Here the CDR3 DNA reads TGTGCCAGCAGCTCCGACAGGCACTGGAATGAGCAGTTCTTC.

The chain recombines TRBV12-3 or TRBV12-4 with TRBJ2-3; 9 nucleotides agree with TRBD2. CDR3 length equals 16 residues. The J segment lost 5 bases and the V segment lost 6 bases, leaving 12 bases of the junction unmatched. This CDR3 is CASSSWRGGRRDTQYF. The CDR3 DNA is TGTGCCAGCAGCTCTTGGCGGGGGGGACGCAGAGATACGCAGTATTTT.

The V call is TRBV2, the J call TRBJ2-4, with 11 bases matching TRBD2. CDR3 length equals 15 residues. Germline V CDR1 and CDR2: SNHLY, FYNNEI. Trimming cost V 4 bases and J 6 bases; bases outside gene matches: 5. Here the CDR3 reads CASSVTSGVGNIQYF. The CDR3 bases are TGTGCCAGCAGTGTGACTAGCGGGGTGGGAAACATTCAGTACTTC.

The rearrangement uses TRBV10-3 and TRBJ2-7; 14 nucleotides match TRBD2. The CDR3 contains 16 residues. Germline V lookup: CDR1 ENHRY, CDR2 SYGVKD. The V and J ends lost 11 bases and 7 bases, in that order; junction bases with no gene match: 16. CDR3 amino acids: CAAGTSGSPLYNEQYF. CDR3 bases: TGTGCCGCGGGGACTAGCGGGAGTCCCCTCTACAATGAGCAGTACTTC.

The rearrangement joins TRBV14 to TRBJ2-7; D call uncertain. V was pared by 3 bases and J by 7 bases, with 16 bases between. The CDR3 runs 14 residues. The germline V gene encodes CDR1 SGHDN and CDR2 FVKESK. The CDR3 DNA reads TGTGCCAGCAGCCAGGTGGCAGCCTACAATGAGCAGTACTTC. Residues: CASSQVAAYNEQYF.

This clonotype was detected a few times. The chain has TRBV4-1 and TRBJ2-3, with TRBD2 matching 7 bases. Germline values: CDR1 MGHRA, CDR2 YSYEKL. The CDR3 is 16 residues long. V trimming: 1 base; J trimming: 2 bases; junction bases outside the gene matches: 6. Here the CDR3 reads CASSQVRTRNTDTQYF. CDR3 nucleotide sequence: TGCGCCAGCAGCCAAGTAAGGACTAGGAACACAGATACGCAGTATTTT.

The rearrangement uses TRBV7-9 and TRBJ2-2; no definite D call. CDR1 and CDR2 from the germline V gene are SEHNR and FQNEAQ (reference sequence). Deletions cut 5 bases from V and 1 base from J, with 14 bases between. The CDR3 spans 16 residues. The CDR3 here is CASSQLKTLNTGELFF. CDR3 DNA: TGTGCCAGCAGCCAGCTGAAGACCCTGAACACCGGGGAGCTGTTTTTT.